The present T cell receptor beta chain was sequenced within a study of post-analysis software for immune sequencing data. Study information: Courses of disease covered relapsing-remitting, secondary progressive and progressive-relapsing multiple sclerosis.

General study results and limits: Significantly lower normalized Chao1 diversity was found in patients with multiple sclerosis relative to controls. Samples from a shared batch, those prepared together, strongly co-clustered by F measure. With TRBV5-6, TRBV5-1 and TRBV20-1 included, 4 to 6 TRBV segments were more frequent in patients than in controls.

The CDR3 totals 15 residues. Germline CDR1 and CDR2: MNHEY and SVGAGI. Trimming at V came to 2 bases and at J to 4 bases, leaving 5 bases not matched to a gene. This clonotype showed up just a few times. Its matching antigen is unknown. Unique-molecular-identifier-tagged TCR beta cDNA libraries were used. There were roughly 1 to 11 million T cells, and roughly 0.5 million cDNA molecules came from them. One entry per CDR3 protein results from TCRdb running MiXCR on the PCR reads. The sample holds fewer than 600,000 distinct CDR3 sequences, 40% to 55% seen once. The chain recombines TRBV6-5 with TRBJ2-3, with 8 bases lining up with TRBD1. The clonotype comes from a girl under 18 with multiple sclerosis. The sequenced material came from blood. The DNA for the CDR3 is TGTGCCAGCAGTTACGACAGGGGACTCCCAGATACGCAGTATTTT. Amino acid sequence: CASSYDRGLPDTQYF.